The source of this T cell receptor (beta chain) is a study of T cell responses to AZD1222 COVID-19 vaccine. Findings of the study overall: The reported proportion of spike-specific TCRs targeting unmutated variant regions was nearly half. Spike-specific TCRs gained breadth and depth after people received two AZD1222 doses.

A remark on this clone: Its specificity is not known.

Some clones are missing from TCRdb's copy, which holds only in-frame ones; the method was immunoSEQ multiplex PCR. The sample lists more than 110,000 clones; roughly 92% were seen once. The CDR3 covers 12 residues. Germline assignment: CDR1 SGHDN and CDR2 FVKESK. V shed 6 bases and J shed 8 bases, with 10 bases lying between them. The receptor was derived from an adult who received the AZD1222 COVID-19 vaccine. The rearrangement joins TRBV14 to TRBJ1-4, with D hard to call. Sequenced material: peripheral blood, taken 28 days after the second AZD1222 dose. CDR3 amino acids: CASSLLGEKLFF. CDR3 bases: TGTGCCAGCAGTCTACTTGGGGAAAAACTGTTTTTT.